The entry below describes one TCR beta chain. Its antigen is currently unknown. The sample's treatment: around 19 received Ad26.COV2.S at low or high dose, single or two shots; five or six received placebo; per-sample allocation not given. Specimen acquisition occurred on day 63 following the initial vaccine or placebo injection. SARS-CoV-2 spike from the Wuhan strain was encoded by the vaccine, an Ad26 vector. Germline assignment: CDR1 DFQATT and CDR2 SNEGSKA (reference sequence). V lost 3 bases to trimming and J lost 0 bases, with 9 bases between them. The CDR3 runs to 15 residues. The record originates from a study of Ad26.COV2.S vaccination and SARS-CoV-2 variants. Study-wide background: Ad26.COV2.S was injected intramuscularly once or twice, 56 days apart. General study results and limits: Substantial post-vaccination breadth of spike-specific CD8+ and CD4+ T cell responses was reported. Total T cell responses may have been underestimated by the TCR breadth and depth analyses.

The table came from immunoSEQ multiplex PCR; TCRdb's copy has only in-frame clones and leaves some out. This table holds fewer than 800,000 clones, 89% found once. The sequenced sample was peripheral blood, obtained in a trial of Ad26.COV2.S vaccine versus placebo. The receptor's source is a person aged 18-60 years who received the Ad26.COV2.S COVID-19 vaccine or a placebo. This rearrangement joins TRBV20-1 to TRBJ1-6; D call uncertain. This CDR3 is CSASPGSSYNSPLHF. In nucleotides, the CDR3 is TGCAGTGCTAGTCCCGGGAGCTCCTATAATTCACCCCTCCACTTT.